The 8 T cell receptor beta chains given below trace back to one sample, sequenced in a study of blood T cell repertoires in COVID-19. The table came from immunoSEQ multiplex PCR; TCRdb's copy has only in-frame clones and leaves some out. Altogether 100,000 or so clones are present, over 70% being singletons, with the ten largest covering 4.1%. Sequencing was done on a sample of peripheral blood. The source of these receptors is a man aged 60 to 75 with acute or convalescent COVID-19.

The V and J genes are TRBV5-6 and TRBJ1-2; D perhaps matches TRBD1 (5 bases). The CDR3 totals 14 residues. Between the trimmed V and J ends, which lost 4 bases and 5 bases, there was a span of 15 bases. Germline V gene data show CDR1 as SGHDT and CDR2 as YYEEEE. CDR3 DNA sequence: TGTGCCAGCAGCCTCGGGACGGGGGGATATGGCTACACCTTC. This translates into CASSLGTGGYGYTF.

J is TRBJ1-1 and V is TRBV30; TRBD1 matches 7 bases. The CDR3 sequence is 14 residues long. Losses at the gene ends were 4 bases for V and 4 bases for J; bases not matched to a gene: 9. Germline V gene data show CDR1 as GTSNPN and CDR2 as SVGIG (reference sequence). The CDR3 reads CAWKRQGLTTEAFF. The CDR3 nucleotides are TGTGCCTGGAAGAGACAGGGACTTACCACTGAAGCTTTCTTT.

The CDR3 region has the DNA TGTGCCAGCTCCGGACAGTCCTACGAGCAGTACTTC. Translated, it gives CASSGQSYEQYF. This chain uses TRBV11-2 with TRBJ2-7, with TRBD1 as a possible D gene (6 bases). This CDR3 contains 12 residues. The germline gives CDR1 SGHAT, CDR2 FQNNGV. Trimming cost V 8 bases and J 1 base, with 9 bases left between them.

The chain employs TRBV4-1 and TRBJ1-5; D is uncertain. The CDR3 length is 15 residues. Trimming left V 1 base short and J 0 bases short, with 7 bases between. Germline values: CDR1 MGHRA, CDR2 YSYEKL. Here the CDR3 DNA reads TGCGCCAGCAGCCAAGGAGGGAATAGCAATCAGCCCCAGCATTTT. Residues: CASSQGGNSNQPQHF.

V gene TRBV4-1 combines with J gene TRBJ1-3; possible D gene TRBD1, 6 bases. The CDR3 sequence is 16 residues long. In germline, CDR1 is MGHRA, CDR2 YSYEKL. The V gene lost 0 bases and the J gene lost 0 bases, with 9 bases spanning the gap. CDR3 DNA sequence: TGCGCCAGCAGCCAAGATAGGACAGCCTCTGGAAACACCATATATTTT. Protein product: CASSQDRTASGNTIYF.

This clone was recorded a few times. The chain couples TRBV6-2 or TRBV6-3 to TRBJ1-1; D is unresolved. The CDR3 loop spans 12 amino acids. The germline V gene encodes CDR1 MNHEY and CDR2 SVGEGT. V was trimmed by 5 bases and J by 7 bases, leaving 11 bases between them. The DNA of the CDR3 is TGTGCCAGCAGTCCAAACCTAGGTGAAGCTTTCTTT. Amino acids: CASSPNLGEAFF.

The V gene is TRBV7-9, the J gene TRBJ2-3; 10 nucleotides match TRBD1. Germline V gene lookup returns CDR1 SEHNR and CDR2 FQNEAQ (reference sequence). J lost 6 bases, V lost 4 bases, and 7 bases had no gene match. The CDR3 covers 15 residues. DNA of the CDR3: TGTGCCAGCAGCTCCGACAGGGGGCCAACGGATACGCAGTATTTT. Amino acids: CASSSDRGPTDTQYF.

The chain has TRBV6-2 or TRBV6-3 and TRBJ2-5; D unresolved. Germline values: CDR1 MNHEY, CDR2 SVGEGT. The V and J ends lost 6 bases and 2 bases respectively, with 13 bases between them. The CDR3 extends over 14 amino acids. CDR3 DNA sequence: TGTGCCAGCAGCCCCTCACAGTTACAAGAGACCCAGTACTTC. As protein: CASSPSQLQETQYF.